Listed here are 27 T cell receptor beta chains from one sample, sequenced in a study of blood T cells in healthy people across ages. Primers used in a second PCR of roughly 6 to 11 cycles were a sample-barcoded 5' primer and a J-beta primer mix. TCRdb reprocessed the 5' RACE reads with MiXCR, giving one entry per CDR3 protein. The sample holds around 1,800,000 distinct CDR3 sequences, about two fifths seen once. Sequencing input: blood. Every receptor here comes from a human donor in good health.

This clonotype was recorded a few times. The rearrangement joins TRBV4-3 to TRBJ1-4; the D is unclear. The V gene's germline CDR1 is LGHNA and CDR2 YSLEER. V dropped 0 bases and J dropped 8 bases, with 16 bases sitting between them. CDR3 length: 16 amino acids. CDR3 sequence reads: CASSQEAVSIREKLFF. DNA of the CDR3: TGCGCCAGCAGCCAAGAGGCGGTATCAATTCGAGAAAAACTGTTTTTT.

V usage is TRBV12-3 or TRBV12-4 and J usage is TRBJ2-7; 12 bases map to TRBD2. The CDR3 has 14 amino acids. V was clipped by 6 bases and J by 5 bases; unmatched bases: 5. The CDR3, as DNA: TGTGCCAGCAGCCTAGCGGGGGGGTTAGACGAGCAGTACTTC. Translation gives CASSLAGGLDEQYF.

V and J are TRBV4-1 and TRBJ2-3; D not resolved. Trimming shortened V by 0 bases and J by 3 bases, and 16 bases separated the two germline ends. The CDR3 extends over 17 amino acids. CDR1 is MGHRA and CDR2 is YSYEKL in the germline V gene. CDR3 nucleotides: TGCGCCAGCAGCCAAGATCTGGAGACTCCCCGGACAGATACGCAGTATTTT. The encoded protein is CASSQDLETPRTDTQYF.

This sequence joins TRBV20-1 and TRBJ2-1; D call uncertain. V dropped 3 bases and J dropped 5 bases, with 8 bases sitting between them. Germline CDR1 and CDR2: DFQATT and SNEGSKA (reference sequence). The CDR3 is 12 amino acids. CDR3 sequence: CSASRLHNEQFF. The CDR3 nucleotides are TGCAGTGCTAGTAGACTTCACAATGAGCAGTTCTTC.

The chain is built from TRBV4-1 and TRBJ1-1; D not resolved. The CDR3 spans 14 residues. The V gene lost 1 base and the J gene lost 4 bases, with 10 bases spanning the gap. Looked up from germline, CDR1 is MGHRA and CDR2 is YSYEKL. The CDR3 DNA reads as TGCGCCAGCAGCCAAGGGGCTCGGGTCACTGAAGCTTTCTTT. It codes for CASSQGARVTEAFF.

V usage is TRBV7-9 and J usage is TRBJ2-1; D possibly corresponds to TRBD1 (6 bases). Germline V gene data show CDR1 as SEHNR and CDR2 as FQNEAQ (reference sequence). The CDR3 is made up of 15 amino acids. The ends were cut back, 5 bases at V and 2 bases at J, with 13 bases in the middle. The CDR3 bases are TGTGCCAGCAGCCAGACAGGCCGGGCCTACAATGAGCAGTTCTTC. Amino acid sequence: CASSQTGRAYNEQFF. The whole variable domain, filled in from reference TRBV7-9 and TRBJ2-1, reads DTGVSQNPRHKITKRGQNVTFRCDPISEHNRLYWYRQTLGQGPEFLTYFQNEAQLEKSRLLSDRFSAERPKGSFSTLEIQRTEQGDSAMYLCASSQTGRAYNEQFFGPGTRLTVL.

This clonotype was detected once. It may be a read error: a sequence one base away is much more abundant. The chain is built from TRBV28 and TRBJ2-4; D remains ambiguous. CDR3 length equals 13 residues. The germline gives CDR1 MDHEN, CDR2 SYDVKM. Trimming stripped 2 bases from V and 15 bases from J, with 17 bases between. CDR3: CASSLSGLYELYF. CDR3 DNA sequence: TGTGCCAGCAGTTTAAGTGGGCTCTACGAGCTGTACTTC.

Details on this clonotype: An end of the junction differs from the germline gene, which may be a read error. This chain joins TRBV7-8 and TRBJ1-4; the match to TRBD1 covers 7 bases. Germline CDR1 is SGHVS and CDR2 is FQNEAQ. CDR3 length equals 14 residues. The DNA of the CDR3 is TGCGCCAGCAGCTGGGACAGATCTAATGAAAACCTGTTTTTT. It encodes CASSWDRSNENLFF.

The chain joins TRBV4-3 to TRBJ2-3; possibly TRBD2 for D (6 bases). Germline V gene data show CDR1 as LGHNA and CDR2 as YSLEER. This CDR3 region has 16 residues. V shed 2 bases and J shed 6 bases, with 18 bases lying between them. The chain's CDR3 is CASSQQRADLGDTQYF. The CDR3 coding sequence is TGCGCCAGCAGCCAACAGCGGGCAGACTTGGGCGATACGCAGTATTTT.

The chain joins TRBV6-5 to TRBJ1-1; no clear D. V lost 8 bases to trimming and J lost 2 bases, with 9 bases between them. Germline lookup yields CDR1 MNHEY and CDR2 SVGAGI. The CDR3 runs to 12 residues. In DNA form, the CDR3 reads TGTGCCAGCGGGAGGTTCAACACTGAAGCTTTCTTT. It translates to CASGRFNTEAFF.

This clonotype has only a few counts. The junction does not match germline at one end; this may be a read error. The chain links TRBV29-1 to TRBJ2-3; D gene unclear. This CDR3 contains 16 residues. The germline gives CDR1 SQVTM, CDR2 ANQGSEA. The CDR3 nucleotides are TGCAGTGTTGTTCCCCCCGGGCGTTCTTACACAGATACGCAGTATTTT. Translating gives CSVVPPGRSYTDTQYF.

V usage is TRBV5-5 and J usage is TRBJ1-5; TRBD1 is a possible D gene (6 bases). The CDR3 extends over 12 amino acids. Trimming cost V 3 bases and J 9 bases, with 10 bases left between them. Germline CDR1 SGHKS, CDR2 YYEKEE (reference sequence). CDR3 nucleotides: TGTGCCAGCAGCTGGGGGGGCGGGCCCCAGCATTTT. It translates to CASSWGGGPQHF.

This clonotype has just a few counts. The J gene is TRBJ2-7, the V gene TRBV7-2; 9 bases line up with TRBD2. The CDR3 has 14 residues. Germline V gene data show CDR1 as SGHTA and CDR2 as FQGNSA. Unmatched junction bases numbered 11, after V lost 5 bases and J lost 9 bases. The DNA for the CDR3 is TGTGCCAGCAGCACCGCAGGTAGCGGGGGCGGGCAGTACTTC. Translation: CASSTAGSGGGQYF.

This clonotype was seen ten or more times. V gene TRBV6-6 combines with J gene TRBJ2-4; perhaps TRBD2 as D (6 bases). Germline CDR1 reads MNHNY; CDR2 reads SVGAGI (reference sequence). The CDR3 is 15 amino acids. The V end lost 5 bases, the J end lost 0 bases, and 11 bases lay between the germline ends. CDR3 in amino acids: CASSDRDSAKNIQYF. Written as DNA, the CDR3 is TGTGCCAGCAGTGACCGGGACTCAGCCAAAAACATTCAGTACTTC.

This clonotype was seen a handful of times. J is TRBJ2-4 and V is TRBV27, with D tentatively TRBD1 or TRBD2 (5 bases each). CDR1 is MNHEY and CDR2 is SMNVEV in the germline V gene (reference sequence). This CDR3 is built from 14 residues. The ends were cut back, 5 bases at V and 15 bases at J, with 23 bases in the middle. The CDR3 loop reads CASSDTLEGPGRYF. CDR3 coding DNA: TGTGCCAGCAGTGATACCTTAGAGGGGCCCGGGCGGTACTTC.

The gene calls are TRBV15 and TRBJ2-7, with D hard to call. CDR3 length: 15 residues. Between the trimmed V and J ends, which lost 0 bases and 6 bases, there was a span of 15 bases. In germline, CDR1 is LNHNV, CDR2 YYDKDF (reference sequence). The CDR3 spells CATSRDPVPSGEQYF. The CDR3 DNA reads TGTGCCACCAGCAGAGATCCGGTACCGTCTGGCGAGCAGTACTTC.

Notes on this clonotype: Given a much more abundant clone one base away, this may be a read error. The rearrangement uses TRBV11-2 and TRBJ2-4; D perhaps matches TRBD1 (7 bases). The CDR3 consists of 13 residues. Trimming took 5 bases from V and 7 from J, leaving 12 bases between them. Germline values: CDR1 SGHAT, CDR2 FQNNGV. For the CDR3, the DNA is TGTGCCAGCAGCGGAGGGGGCTGGAACATTCAGTACTTC. Translating it yields CASSGGGWNIQYF. The full variable domain, rest sourced from reference TRBV11-2 and TRBJ2-4, is EAGVAQSPRYKIIEKRQSVAFWCNPISGHATLYWYQQILGQGPKLLIQFQNNGVVDDSQLPKDRFSAERLKGVDSTLKIQPAKLEDSAVYLCASSGGGWNIQYFGAGTRLSVL.

This sequence joins TRBV5-1 and TRBJ2-3; D is possibly TRBD2 (6 bases). The CDR3 consists of 16 residues. Trimming pared 0 bases from V and 4 bases from J, leaving 15 bases between. CDR1 is SGHRS and CDR2 is YFSETQ in the germline V gene. For the CDR3, the DNA is TGCGCCAGCAGCTTGGGCTCTGGCGGGGTCGCAGATACGCAGTATTTT. This sequence encodes CASSLGSGGVADTQYF.

The J gene is TRBJ2-7, the V gene TRBV6-2 or TRBV6-3, with D possibly being TRBD1 or TRBD2 (5 bases each). The CDR3 is made up of 14 amino acids. CDR1 and CDR2 (germline): MNHEY, SVGEGT. V lost 6 bases to trimming and J lost 0 bases, with 12 bases between them. The CDR3 coding sequence is TGTGCCAGCAGACCCCGGGACCGCTCCTACGAGCAGTACTTC. Translated, it gives CASRPRDRSYEQYF.

This clonotype was observed a handful of times. The rearrangement links TRBV7-9 to TRBJ2-7; 7 bases match TRBD1. CDR1 and CDR2 (germline): SEHNR, FQNEAQ (reference sequence). V lost 7 bases, J lost 4 bases, and 7 bases stayed unmatched. The length of the CDR3 is 13 residues. For the CDR3, the DNA is TGTGCCAGCAACCCGCAGGGGGTATACGAGCAGTACTTC. This codes for CASNPQGVYEQYF.

This chain joins TRBV7-9 and TRBJ2-5, with 8 nucleotides matching TRBD1. The J call may be faulty, since TRBJ2-7 better matches the DNA end. This CDR3 is 15 amino acids long. Germline CDR1 SEHNR, CDR2 FQNEAQ (reference sequence). In DNA, the CDR3 is TGTGCCAGCAGCAGGGGACAGGCCCAAATAGACGAGCAGTACTTC. The encoded protein is CASSRGQAQIDEQYF.

This clonotype was recorded a few times. An end of the junction does not agree with germline; a read error may underlie this. The chain recombines TRBV20-1 with TRBJ1-2, with D possibly matching TRBD1 (6 bases). Germline V gene sequence: CDR1 DFQATT, CDR2 SNEGSKA (reference sequence). The CDR3 runs to 14 residues. CDR3 bases: TGCAGTGCTAGTGGGGACAATCTTAACTATGGCTACACCTTT. Protein: CSASGDNLNYGYTF.

This clonotype was counted only a few times. V and J are TRBV5-1 and TRBJ2-7, with 7 bases lining up with TRBD1. Germline V gives CDR1 SGHRS, CDR2 YFSETQ. Losses at the gene ends were 0 bases for V and 2 bases for J; bases not matched to a gene: 5. This CDR3 region has 15 residues. The CDR3 DNA reads as TGCGCCAGCAGCTTGGGTCGGGACAGCACCTACGAGCAGTACTTC. This sequence encodes CASSLGRDSTYEQYF.

This chain joins TRBV20-1 and TRBJ2-7; 7 positions agree with TRBD1. This CDR3 spans 14 amino acids. Germline V gene sequence: CDR1 DFQATT, CDR2 SNEGSKA (reference sequence). Trimming cost V 6 bases and J 7 bases; bases outside gene matches: 15. For the CDR3, the DNA is TGCAGTGCAAATACAGGGGATTCTATTGGGGAGCAGTACTTC. It encodes CSANTGDSIGEQYF.

The sample holds one count of this clonotype. The V call is TRBV20-1, the J call TRBJ1-2; no definite D call. The V and J ends lost 0 bases and 1 base respectively, with 9 bases between them. The CDR3 is 14 amino acids. Germline V CDR1 and CDR2: DFQATT, SNEGSKA (reference sequence). The CDR3 sequence is CSARDTPDNYGYTF. The CDR3 coding sequence is TGCAGTGCTAGAGATACGCCAGATAACTATGGCTACACCTTC.

As DNA, the CDR3 is TGTGCCAGCGGTGGTGGATACACTGAAGCTTTCTTT. This gives the protein CASGGGYTEAFF. V gene TRBV7-3 combines with J gene TRBJ1-1; no firm D call. CDR1 and CDR2 (germline): SGHTA, FQGTGA. There are 12 residues in the CDR3. V shed 8 bases and J shed 3 bases, with 10 bases lying between them.

The chain uses TRBV27 and TRBJ1-2; tentative D call: TRBD1 (6 bases). Germline values: CDR1 MNHEY, CDR2 SMNVEV (reference sequence). CDR3 length equals 14 residues. V was shortened by 8 bases and J by 3 bases, with 16 bases between the two germline ends. CDR3 sequence (DNA): TGTGCCAGCCGGGCGGGGGCAGCCGACTATGGCTACACCTTC. Translating it yields CASRAGAADYGYTF.